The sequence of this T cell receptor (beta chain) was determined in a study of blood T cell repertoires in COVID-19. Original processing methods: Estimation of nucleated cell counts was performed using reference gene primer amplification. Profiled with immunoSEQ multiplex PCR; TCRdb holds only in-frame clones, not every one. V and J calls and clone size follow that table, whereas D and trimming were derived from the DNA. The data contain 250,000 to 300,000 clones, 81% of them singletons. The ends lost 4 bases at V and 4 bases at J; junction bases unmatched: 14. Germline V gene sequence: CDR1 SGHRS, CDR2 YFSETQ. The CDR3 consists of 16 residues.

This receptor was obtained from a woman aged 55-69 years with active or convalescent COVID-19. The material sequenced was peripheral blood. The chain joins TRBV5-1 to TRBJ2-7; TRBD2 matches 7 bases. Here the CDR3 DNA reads TGCGCCAGCAGCCCCAGCTCGCAAGCGGGGACTTACGAGCAGTACTTC. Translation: CASSPSSQAGTYEQYF.